Below are 2 T cell receptor beta chains sequenced from a single sample in a study of control samples from healthy donors and cancer patients. This table comes from immunoSEQ multiplex PCR, and its TCRdb copy is limited to in-frame clones, with some not included. The data show 50,000 or so clones, 95% to 96% seen once. The sequencing sample was made of blood. Every receptor here comes from a woman younger than 30 in good health.

This chain joins TRBV2 and TRBJ2-7; TRBD1 aligns across 9 bases. Germline loops: CDR1 SNHLY, CDR2 FYNNEI. V shed 6 bases, J shed 2 bases, and the junction held 8 bases outside the gene matches. This CDR3 has 15 amino acids. In nucleotides, the CDR3 is TGTGCCAGCAGGGGGGACAGGGTGTTACCCTACGAGCAGTACTTC. It codes for CASRGDRVLPYEQYF.

This clone showed up just once. This chain uses TRBV27 with TRBJ2-7; 7 bases line up with TRBD1. CDR1 is MNHEY and CDR2 is SMNVEV in the germline V gene (reference sequence). This CDR3 region has 16 residues. The V and J ends lost 1 base and 5 bases, in that order; junction bases with no gene match: 11. This CDR3 reads CASSLFGDRVSNEQYF. CDR3 DNA: TGTGCCAGCAGTTTATTTGGCGACAGGGTGAGCAACGAGCAGTACTTC.